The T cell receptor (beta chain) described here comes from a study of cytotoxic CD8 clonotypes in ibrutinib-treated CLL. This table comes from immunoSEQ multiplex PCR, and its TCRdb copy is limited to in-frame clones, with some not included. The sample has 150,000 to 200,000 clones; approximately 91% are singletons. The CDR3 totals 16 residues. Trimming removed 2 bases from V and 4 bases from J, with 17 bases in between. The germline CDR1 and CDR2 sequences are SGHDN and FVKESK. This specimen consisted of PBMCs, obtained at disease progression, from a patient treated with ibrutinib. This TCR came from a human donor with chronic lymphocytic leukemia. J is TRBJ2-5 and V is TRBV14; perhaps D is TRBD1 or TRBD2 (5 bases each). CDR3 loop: CASSQFYSGGGETQYF. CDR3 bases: TGTGCCAGCAGCCAATTCTACTCTGGGGGTGGAGAGACCCAGTACTTC.